These T cell receptor beta chains were read from a single sample in a study of metastatic and nonmetastatic thyroid tumors. Using MiXCR, TCRdb re-called clones from the PCR reads. This sample yields around 53,000 clones, of which roughly 22% are seen a single time; about 4% belongs to the top ten. The sample taken for sequencing was blood. The receptors here all came from a female donor with papillary thyroid cancer or a benign thyroid nodule (not recorded which). Some clones in this sample may be carry-over from other donors' samples. CDR3s include the opening cysteine and the closing phenylalanine or tryptophan. D genes are given only for firm matches. Clone size, where shown, is once, few, many, or a class for clones that have expanded.

>.|.|TRBJ2-6|TRBV6-4
CASRDGGRGLSVANVLTF
TGTGCCAGCAGGGACGGGGGCAGGGGTCTCTCTGTGGCCAACGTCCTTACTTTC
>TRBD2|.|TRBJ2-7|TRBV20-1
CSARGLAGHDYEQYF
TGCAGTGCTCGGGGACTAGCGGGACATGACTACGAGCAGTACTTC
>.|many|TRBJ2-5|TRBV30
CAWSQGAGETQYF
TGTGCCTGGAGTCAAGGGGCGGGGGAGACCCAGTACTTC
>TRBD2|many|TRBJ2-7|TRBV28
CASSPPGGGPMDEQYF
TGTGCCAGCAGTCCCCCCGGGGGGGGCCCCATGGACGAGCAGTACTTC
>TRBD2|many|TRBJ2-5|TRBV11-1
CASTSLAGAVEETQYF
TGTGCCAGCACCTCATTAGCGGGAGCAGTAGAAGAGACCCAGTACTTC
>.|.|TRBJ1-3|TRBV6-1
CASMPVKWGGTTLYF
TGTGCCAGCATGCCGGTCAAGTGGGGCGGAACCACCTTATATTTT
>.|many|TRBJ2-1|TRBV7-8
CASSLSKAVYNEQFF
TGTGCCAGCAGCTTAAGTAAGGCAGTCTACAATGAGCAGTTCTTC
>TRBD2|many|TRBJ2-1|TRBV20-1
CSANLAGAFHEQFF
TGCAGTGCTAACCTAGCGGGAGCTTTCCATGAGCAGTTCTTC
>.|.|TRBJ2-3|TRBV27
CASSRPGWYTQYF
TGTGCCAGCAGTCGACCGGGGTGGTATACGCAGTATTTT
>.|many|TRBJ1-5|TRBV28
CAINKGGGNQPQHF
TGTGCCATTAACAAGGGGGGAGGCAATCAGCCCCAGCATTTT
>TRBD1|many|TRBJ2-7|TRBV3-1
CASNQQGADEQYF
TGTGCCAGCAACCAACAGGGGGCGGACGAGCAGTACTTC
>TRBD1|many|TRBJ1-3|TRBV3-1
CASSQVGVQGAGNTIYF
TGTGCCAGCAGCCAAGTCGGGGTACAGGGGGCAGGAAACACCATATATTTT
>.|many|TRBJ2-2|TRBV14
CASSPRSPRAGELFF
TGTGCCAGCAGCCCAAGATCACCGCGGGCCGGGGAGCTGTTTTTT
>.|.|TRBJ1-2|TRBV6-4
CASSEPDPFHGYNF
TGTGCCAGCAGTGAACCGGACCCTTTCCATGGCTACAACTTC
>TRBD1|.|TRBJ1-2|TRBV14
CASSQDTWDREGYFYTF
TGTGCCAGCAGCCAAGATACTTGGGACAGGGAGGGCTATTTCTACACCTTC
>TRBD1|many|TRBJ1-5|TRBV12-3/TRBV12-4
CASSFQGVRNQPQHF
TGTGCCAGCAGTTTTCAGGGGGTCCGCAATCAGCCCCAGCATTTT
>TRBD2|many|TRBJ2-3|TRBV5-1
CASSWKSGRAGDTQYF
TGCGCCAGCAGCTGGAAGAGCGGGAGGGCCGGGGATACGCAGTATTTT
>.|many|TRBJ1-1|TRBV27
CASSFSGTTKTEAFF
TGTGCCAGCAGTTTCTCCGGGACAACGAAGACTGAAGCTTTCTTT
>TRBD1|many|TRBJ1-5|TRBV19
CASMRDRGYQPQHF
TGTGCCAGTATGAGGGACAGAGGCTATCAGCCCCAGCATTTT
>.|many|TRBJ2-1|TRBV30
CAWRPTAGNEQFF
TGTGCCTGGAGGCCGACGGCAGGCAATGAGCAGTTCTTC
>.|.|TRBJ1-3|TRBV6-2/TRBV6-3
CASSFASSFSGSGNTIYF
TGTGCCAGCAGTTTTGCGTCATCGTTTTCTGGATCTGGAAACACCATATATTTT
>.|many|TRBJ2-7|TRBV6-1
CASSLSGGGQYF
TGTGCCAGCAGTTTGTCTGGAGGAGGGCAGTACTTC
>.|many|TRBJ2-1|TRBV10-3
CAISEGETGDNEQFF
TGTGCCATCAGTGAGGGGGAGACAGGCGACAATGAGCAGTTCTTC
>TRBD1|.|TRBJ2-2|TRBV27
CASSFGTGNTGELFF
TGTGCCAGCAGTTTCGGGACAGGGAACACCGGGGAGCTGTTTTTT
>.|many|TRBJ2-7|TRBV20-1
CSARDGRAISYEQYF
TGCAGTGCTAGAGATGGGCGGGCGATCTCCTACGAGCAGTACTTC
>TRBD2|many|TRBJ2-7|TRBV20-1
CSASVIAGGSEQYF
TGCAGTGCTAGTGTTATAGCGGGAGGGTCCGAGCAGTACTTC
>TRBD2|.|TRBJ2-2|TRBV5-6
CASSFGTSVGELFF
TGTGCCAGCAGCTTCGGGACTAGCGTCGGGGAGCTGTTTTTT
>.|medium-sized|TRBJ1-2|TRBV6-1
CASSDRGMGGYTF
TGTGCCAGCAGTGACAGGGGAATGGGTGGCTACACCTTC
>TRBD2|.|TRBJ2-5|TRBV24-1
CATIPVGSGGPDQETQYF
TGTGCCACCATTCCCGTAGGTAGCGGGGGACCAGACCAAGAGACCCAGTACTTC
>TRBD2|few|TRBJ2-3|TRBV9
CASSVGGLAGVTDTQYF
TGTGCCAGCAGCGTGGGGGGACTAGCGGGAGTCACAGATACGCAGTATTTT
>TRBD1|.|TRBJ2-6|TRBV5-1
CASSFTGDSGANVLTF
TGCGCCAGCAGCTTCACAGGGGACTCTGGGGCCAACGTCCTGACTTTC
>.|.|TRBJ2-1|TRBV20-1
CSVTGEGASYNEQFF
TGCAGTGTTACGGGAGAGGGGGCGTCCTACAATGAGCAGTTCTTC
>.|.|TRBJ2-7|TRBV20-1
CSATPGIADYEQYF
TGCAGTGCTACACCCGGTATAGCGGACTACGAGCAGTACTTC
>.|many|TRBJ2-3|TRBV5-1
CASSRDQITDTQYF
TGCGCCAGCAGTCGGGACCAAATCACAGATACGCAGTATTTT
>TRBD2|many|TRBJ2-2|TRBV4-1
CAYGGAGGPNTGELFF
TGCGCTTATGGGGGGGCGGGAGGACCGAACACCGGGGAGCTGTTTTTT
>TRBD1|many|TRBJ1-5|TRBV2
CASRRQGRQPQHF
TGTGCCAGCAGACGACAGGGTAGGCAGCCCCAGCATTTT
>.|many|TRBJ2-2|TRBV5-1
CASSFVPGVNTGELFF
TGCGCCAGCAGCTTTGTTCCAGGGGTAAACACCGGGGAGCTGTTTTTT
>TRBD2|many|TRBJ2-5|TRBV12-5
CASGLGSGRDVPQYF
TGTGCTAGTGGTTTGGGGAGCGGGAGGGACGTACCCCAGTACTTC
>.|many|TRBJ2-3|TRBV12-3/TRBV12-4
CASRLLGINTDTQYF
TGTGCCAGCAGACTTTTAGGGATTAACACAGATACGCAGTATTTT
>TRBD1|.|TRBJ2-7|TRBV27
CARSLSVGDSYSSEQYF
TGTGCCAGGAGTTTATCGGTCGGGGACAGTTACTCCTCCGAGCAGTACTTC
>TRBD1|many|TRBJ2-3|TRBV2
CASSEWDRTDTQYF
TGTGCCAGCAGTGAATGGGACAGAACAGATACGCAGTATTTT
>.|.|TRBJ1-4|TRBV30
CAWSAEGIRGEKLFF
TGTGCCTGGAGTGCAGAGGGCATCAGGGGAGAAAAACTGTTTTTT
>TRBD2|.|TRBJ2-7|TRBV20-1
CSASSYVGLGGRAGEQYF
TGCAGTGCTAGCAGCTACGTGGGGCTTGGCGGGAGGGCCGGCGAGCAGTACTTC
>TRBD1|.|TRBJ2-5|TRBV7-6
CASSSGQGVWWDTQYF
TGTGCCAGCAGCTCTGGACAGGGGGTGTGGTGGGATACCCAGTACTTC
>.|many|TRBJ1-4|TRBV4-2
CASTGTREKLFF
TGTGCCAGTACAGGGACTAGGGAAAAACTGTTTTTT
>.|medium-sized|TRBJ1-2|TRBV5-1
CASSLEITGQGGYTF
TGCGCCAGCAGCTTGGAGATTACAGGGCAGGGTGGCTACACCTTC
>TRBD1|many|TRBJ2-7|TRBV20-1
CSARGATGGTLYEQYF
TGCAGTGCTAGAGGGGCAACAGGGGGGACCCTCTACGAGCAGTACTTC
>TRBD2|many|TRBJ2-3|TRBV11-1
CASSSSGRATDTQCF
TGTGCCAGCAGCTCTAGCGGGAGGGCCACAGATACGCAGTGTTTT
>.|.|TRBJ1-5|TRBV2
CSSSEGGYSKQPQHF
TGTTCCAGCAGTGAAGGCGGGTATAGCAAGCAGCCCCAGCATTTT
>TRBD1|many|TRBJ1-1|TRBV5-4
CASSLDPTGGTEAFF
TGTGCCAGCAGCTTAGACCCGACAGGGGGCACTGAAGCTTTCTTT
>TRBD2|many|TRBJ2-7|TRBV27
CASSFYYSGREAFYEQYF
TGTGCCAGCAGTTTTTACTACTCTGGTCGGGAGGCTTTCTACGAGCAGTACTTC
>.|many|TRBJ2-1|TRBV4-1
CASSQSGASSYNEQFF
TGCGCCAGCAGCCAAAGCGGCGCCAGCTCCTACAATGAGCAGTTCTTC
>.|few|TRBJ1-2|TRBV29-1
CSVVAFVANYGYTF
TGCAGCGTTGTCGCCTTTGTGGCTAACTATGGCTACACCTTC